One and the same sample provided the 9 T cell receptor beta chains below, sequenced in a study of blood T cell repertoires in COVID-19. Produced via immunoSEQ multiplex PCR; TCRdb's table is partial and in-frame only. Of a few hundred thousand clones in the sample, around four fifths were seen once. Sequenced sample: peripheral blood. The receptors here all came from an elderly woman with COVID-19, enrolled during active disease.

The chain joins TRBV7-9 to TRBJ1-2, with 7 bases matching TRBD1. This CDR3 has 16 residues. The V gene end was trimmed by 6 bases and the J gene end by 1 base; junction bases not matched to a gene: 11. The germline V gene encodes CDR1 SEHNR and CDR2 FQNEAQ (reference sequence). This CDR3 reads CASSLGERQGNYGYTF. The CDR3 DNA reads TGTGCCAGCAGTCTAGGCGAAAGACAGGGTAACTATGGCTACACCTTC.

As regards this clone: At one of its ends the junction is not consistent with the germline gene, which may arise from a read error. The chain links TRBV18 to TRBJ2-7, with a tentative D call TRBD1 (6 bases). There are 16 residues in the CDR3. CDR1 KGHSH and CDR2 LQKENI come from the germline V gene. CDR3 loop: CASSSPTGRISYEQYF. The CDR3 nucleotides read TGTGCCAGCTCATCACCGACAGGCCGGATATCGTACGAGCAGTACTTC.

This chain connects TRBV3-1 (or the pseudogene TRBV3-2) to TRBJ2-7; D perhaps matches TRBD1 (5 bases). Trimming left V 2 bases short and J 1 base short, with 9 bases between. This CDR3 spans 14 amino acids. Germline loops: CDR1 LGHDT, CDR2 YNNKEL (reference sequence). The CDR3 protein is CASSQRAGSYEQYF. DNA of the CDR3: TGTGCCAGCAGCCAAAGAGCAGGGTCCTACGAGCAGTACTTC.

A note on this clone: Different DNA sequences within this sample yield the same CDR3. This sequence joins TRBV9 and TRBJ2-5, with 10 bases identical to TRBD1. Trimming took 0 bases from V and 2 from J; bases not matched to a gene: 4. The germline V gene has CDR1 SGDLS and CDR2 YYNGEE. The CDR3 length is 16 residues. Here the CDR3 DNA reads TGTGCCAGCAGCGTAGCAACGGGACAGGGGCAAGAGACCCAGTACTTC. Translated, it gives CASSVATGQGQETQYF.

This clone appeared a single time. In the same sample, other DNA sequences code for this CDR3. The chain links TRBV5-1 to TRBJ2-1, with TRBD1 matching 8 bases. After removal of 4 bases from V and 4 bases from J, the junction contained 7 bases not matched to a gene. This CDR3 is 15 amino acids long. The germline gives CDR1 SGHRS, CDR2 YFSETQ. Here the CDR3 reads CASSPGQGGYNEQFF. The CDR3 DNA is TGCGCCAGCAGCCCTGGACAGGGTGGATACAATGAGCAGTTCTTC.

The chain's CDR3 is CASSMKKGVSGQPQHF. Written as DNA, the CDR3 is TGTGCCAGTAGTATGAAAAAGGGAGTCTCGGGTCAGCCCCAGCATTTT. The chain joins TRBV19 to TRBJ1-5; D unresolved. Deletions cut 3 bases from V and 6 bases from J, with 18 bases between. CDR1 LNHDA and CDR2 SQIVND come from the germline V gene (reference sequence). The CDR3 covers 16 residues.

The chain uses TRBV27 and TRBJ2-7; 9 positions match TRBD2. V dropped 5 bases and J dropped 2; count of bases not matched to a gene: 1. The CDR3 spans 13 residues. Germline lookup yields CDR1 MNHEY and CDR2 SMNVEV (reference sequence). CDR3 loop: CASSGTSPYEQYF. In DNA, the CDR3 is TGTGCCAGCAGTGGGACTAGCCCCTACGAGCAGTACTTC.

This chain connects TRBV15 to TRBJ1-5, with D unclear. The CDR3 runs 17 residues. Germline values: CDR1 LNHNV, CDR2 YYDKDF (reference sequence). Trimming took 5 bases from V and 0 from J, leaving 17 bases between them. The CDR3 nucleotides are TGTGCCACCAGCTCCCGAGGCGGGCCGACTAGCAATCAGCCCCAGCATTTT. Translating gives CATSSRGGPTSNQPQHF.

The V and J genes are TRBV30 and TRBJ1-4, with unresolved D. Trimming shortened V by 3 bases and J by 5 bases, and 10 bases separated the two germline ends. Per the germline V gene, CDR1 is GTSNPN and CDR2 is SVGIG (reference sequence). The CDR3 consists of 13 residues. The CDR3 loop is CAWSLMRNEKLFF. The CDR3, as DNA: TGTGCCTGGAGCCTGATGAGGAATGAAAAACTGTTTTTT.